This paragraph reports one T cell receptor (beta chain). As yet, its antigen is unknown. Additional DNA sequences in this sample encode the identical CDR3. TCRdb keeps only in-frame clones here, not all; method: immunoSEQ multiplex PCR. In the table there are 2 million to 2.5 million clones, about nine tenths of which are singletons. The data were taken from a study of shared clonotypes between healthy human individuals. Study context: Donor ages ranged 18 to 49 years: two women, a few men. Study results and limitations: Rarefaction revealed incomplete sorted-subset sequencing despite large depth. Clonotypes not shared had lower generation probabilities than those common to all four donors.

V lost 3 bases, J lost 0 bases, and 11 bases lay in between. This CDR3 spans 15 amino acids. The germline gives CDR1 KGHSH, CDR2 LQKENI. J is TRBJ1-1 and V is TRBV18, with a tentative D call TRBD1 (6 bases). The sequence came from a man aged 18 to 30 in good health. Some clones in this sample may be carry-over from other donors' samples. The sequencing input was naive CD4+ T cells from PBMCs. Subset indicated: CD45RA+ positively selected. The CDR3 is CASSPQGRMNTEAFF. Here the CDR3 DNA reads TGTGCCAGCTCACCCCAGGGGCGGATGAACACTGAAGCTTTCTTT.